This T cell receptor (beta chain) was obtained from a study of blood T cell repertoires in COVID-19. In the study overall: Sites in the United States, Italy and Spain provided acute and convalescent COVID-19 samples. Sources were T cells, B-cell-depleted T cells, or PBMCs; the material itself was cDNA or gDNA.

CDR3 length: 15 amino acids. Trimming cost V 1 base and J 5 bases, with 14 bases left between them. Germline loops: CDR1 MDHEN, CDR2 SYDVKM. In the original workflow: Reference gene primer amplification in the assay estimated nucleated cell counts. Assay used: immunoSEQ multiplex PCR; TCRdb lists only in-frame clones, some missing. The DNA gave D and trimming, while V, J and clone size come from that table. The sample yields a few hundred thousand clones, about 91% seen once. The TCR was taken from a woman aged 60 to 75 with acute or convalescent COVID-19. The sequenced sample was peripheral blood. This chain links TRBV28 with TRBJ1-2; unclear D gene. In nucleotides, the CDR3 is TGTGCCAGCAGTTTATCCAGCCTTCGGGATTATGGCTACACCTTC. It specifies CASSLSSLRDYGYTF.